The 20 T cell receptor beta chains in this list originate from one sample, sequenced in a study of blood T cell repertoires in COVID-19. TCRdb's table, derived via immunoSEQ multiplex PCR, lists solely in-frame clones and lacks some. The profile shows under 200,000 clones, 85% to 90% of them singletons. Sequenced sample: PBMCs or T cells enriched from blood (not recorded which). The receptors were gathered from a woman aged 45-59 years who had recovered from COVID-19.

The CDR3 here is CASSRTNRGYLDSPLHF. CDR3 coding DNA: TGTGCCAGCAGCCGAACCAACAGGGGATATTTGGATTCACCCCTCCACTTT. The J gene is TRBJ1-6, the V gene TRBV3-1 (or the pseudogene TRBV3-2); 7 positions agree with TRBD1. The germline V gene has CDR1 LGHDT and CDR2 YNNKEL (reference sequence). The CDR3 loop spans 17 amino acids. V was clipped by 4 bases and J by 8 bases; unmatched bases: 14.

V and J are TRBV3-1 (or the pseudogene TRBV3-2) and TRBJ2-6; 15 nucleotides agree with TRBD2. CDR1 and CDR2 from the germline V gene are LGHDT and YNNKEL (reference sequence). The CDR3 extends over 21 amino acids. Unmatched junction bases numbered 11, after V lost 5 bases and J lost 0 bases. This CDR3 is CASSTSGTSGGLNSGANVLTF. In DNA, the CDR3 is TGTGCCAGCAGCACATCCGGGACTAGCGGGGGGCTAAACTCTGGGGCCAACGTCCTGACTTTC.

The chain combines TRBV12-3 or TRBV12-4 with TRBJ1-1, with D tentatively TRBD1 (5 bases). This CDR3 comprises 12 residues. V lost 3 bases, J lost 7 bases, and 9 bases lay in between. The CDR3 here is CASSLGPVEAFF. The DNA for the CDR3 is TGTGCCAGCAGTTTGGGGCCGGTTGAAGCTTTCTTT.

The chain couples TRBV7-2 to TRBJ1-2, with 9 bases lining up with TRBD1. This CDR3 comprises 13 residues. CDR1 and CDR2 (germline): SGHTA, FQGNSA. Trimming cost V 1 base and J 8 bases; bases outside gene matches: 2. The DNA of the CDR3 is TGTGCCAGCAGCTTAGGAGGGACAGGGGGCTACACCTTC. Its translation is CASSLGGTGGYTF.

This clone is a singleton in its sample. J is TRBJ1-2 and V is TRBV18; possible D gene TRBD1, 6 bases. V lost 3 bases and J 4 bases, leaving 9 bases between the germline ends. CDR1 is KGHSH and CDR2 is LQKENI in the germline V gene. The CDR3 is 13 residues long. DNA of the CDR3: TGTGCCAGCTCACCCTCAGGGGTCTATGGCTACACCTTC. The encoded protein is CASSPSGVYGYTF.

V gene TRBV4-3 combines with J gene TRBJ2-3; TRBD2 might be the D (5 bases). V lost 1 base, J lost 4 bases, and 12 bases lay in between. Germline assignment: CDR1 LGHNA and CDR2 YSLEER. The CDR3 totals 15 residues. CDR3 amino acids: CASSQGSQAADTQYF. Here the CDR3 DNA reads TGCGCCAGCAGCCAAGGTAGTCAAGCGGCAGATACGCAGTATTTT.

The chain joins TRBV5-1 to TRBJ2-5; 9 nucleotides align to TRBD2. Germline V gives CDR1 SGHRS, CDR2 YFSETQ. J lost 2 bases, V lost 2 bases, and 10 bases had no gene match. The length of the CDR3 is 17 residues. CDR3: CASSLRVAGAGQETQYF. As DNA, the CDR3 is TGCGCCAGCAGCTTAAGGGTAGCGGGGGCCGGGCAAGAGACCCAGTACTTC.

This chain joins TRBV12-3 or TRBV12-4 and TRBJ1-1; D remains unclear. V gave up 3 bases and J gave up 3 bases, with 8 bases separating them. CDR3 length: 13 amino acids. The CDR3 reads CASSLRHDTEAFF. CDR3 DNA sequence: TGTGCCAGCAGTTTGCGTCACGACACTGAAGCTTTCTTT.

J is TRBJ2-7 and V is TRBV9, with a weak D call TRBD2 (7 bases). The CDR3 contains 15 residues. Between the trimmed V and J ends, which lost 0 bases and 7 bases, there was a span of 17 bases. Per germline, CDR1 SGDLS and CDR2 YYNGEE. This CDR3 reads CASSVVVGGPREQYF. Written as DNA, the CDR3 is TGTGCCAGCAGCGTAGTAGTCGGGGGGCCCAGGGAGCAGTACTTC.

The chain employs TRBV19 and TRBJ2-1, with TRBD1 identical over 7 bases. The CDR3 spans 12 residues. After removal of 7 bases from V and 8 bases from J, the junction contained 5 bases not matched to a gene. Germline-derived CDR1 and CDR2 are LNHDA and SQIVND (reference sequence). Here the CDR3 DNA reads TGTGCCAGTACAAACAGGGGACATGAGCAGTTCTTC. It translates to CASTNRGHEQFF. Complete variable domain (other parts from reference TRBV19 and TRBJ2-1): DGGITQSPKYLFRKEGQNVTLSCEQNLNHDAMYWYRQDPGQGLRLIYYSQIVNDFQKGDIAEGYSVSREKKESFPLTVTSAQKNPTAFYLCASTNRGHEQFFGPGTRLTVL.

The chain combines TRBV27 with TRBJ1-2; D is ambiguous. The ends were cut back, 4 bases at V and 0 bases at J, with 9 bases in the middle. Germline CDR1 reads MNHEY; CDR2 reads SMNVEV (reference sequence). The CDR3 consists of 14 residues. Written as DNA, the CDR3 is TGTGCCAGCAGTTCCGGTGGTTCTAACTATGGCTACACCTTC. Translating it yields CASSSGGSNYGYTF.

V and J are TRBV7-2 and TRBJ2-3, with 12 bases lining up with TRBD2. The V segment lost 4 bases and the J segment 4 bases; nucleotides outside the gene matches: 3. The germline gives CDR1 SGHTA, CDR2 FQGNSA. The CDR3 covers 15 residues. This CDR3 reads CASSSSGGAADTQYF. Written as DNA, the CDR3 is TGTGCCAGCAGCTCTAGCGGGGGGGCCGCAGATACGCAGTATTTT.

The chain couples TRBV18 to TRBJ1-6; D is perhaps TRBD1 (6 bases). Germline CDR1 reads KGHSH; CDR2 reads LQKENI. This CDR3 spans 14 amino acids. Trimming removed 3 bases at V and 8 bases at J, with 11 bases between. DNA for the CDR3: TGTGCCAGCTCACCTGGGGGGGGCGATTCACCCCTCCACTTT. It specifies CASSPGGGDSPLHF.

V is TRBV7-9 and J is TRBJ2-7, with a weak D call TRBD2 (6 bases). This CDR3 contains 12 residues. V gave up 7 bases and J gave up 3 bases, with 10 bases separating them. The germline CDR1 and CDR2 sequences are SEHNR and FQNEAQ (reference sequence). CDR3 coding DNA: TGTGCCAGCATGCGGGACGGCTACGAGCAGTACTTC. Translating it yields CASMRDGYEQYF.

This clone occurred a few times. The J gene is TRBJ2-1, the V gene TRBV2; 9 bases line up with TRBD2. CDR1 is SNHLY, CDR2 FYNNEI, per germline. The CDR3 consists of 16 residues. V gave up 6 bases and J gave up 8 bases; unmatched junction bases: 14. CDR3 coding DNA: TGTGCCAGCAGCTTGGACGGCGGGGGGGCCAGGGATGAGCAGTTCTTC. Amino acids: CASSLDGGGARDEQFF.

The rearrangement links TRBV3-1 (or the pseudogene TRBV3-2) to TRBJ2-5; 9 bases are shared with TRBD2. The CDR3 is made up of 19 amino acids. V shed 3 bases, J shed 0 bases, and the junction held 14 bases outside the gene matches. The germline gives CDR1 LGHDT, CDR2 YNNKEL (reference sequence). CDR3 bases: TGTGCCAGCAGCCATGAGTACGCTAGCGGGGACCCCTACCAAGAGACCCAGTACTTC. Translating it yields CASSHEYASGDPYQETQYF.

The chain links TRBV7-8 to TRBJ1-2; TRBD1 might be the D (5 bases). Per germline, CDR1 SGHVS and CDR2 FQNEAQ. V was cut by 2 bases and J by 8 bases, with 15 bases left in between. The CDR3 spans 14 residues. The CDR3: CASSLRFQEGGYTF. CDR3 DNA sequence: TGTGCCAGCAGCTTAAGGTTCCAGGAGGGGGGCTACACCTTC. The full variable domain, its missing parts supplied by reference TRBV7-8 and TRBJ1-2, is GAGVSQSPRYKVAKRGQDVALRCDPISGHVSLFWYQQALGQGPEFLTYFQNEAQLDKSGLPSDRFFAERPEGSVSTLKIQRTQQEDSAVYLCASSLRFQEGGYTFGSGTRLTVV.

This rearrangement joins TRBV24-1 to TRBJ1-4; D perhaps matches TRBD1 (6 bases). Per the germline V gene, CDR1 is KGHDR and CDR2 is SFDVKD. CDR3 length: 16 amino acids. V was cut by 4 bases and J by 8 bases, with 19 bases left in between. The CDR3 DNA reads TGTGCCACCAGTGACCCGCGGACAGACATCGGGGAAAAACTGTTTTTT. Translated: CATSDPRTDIGEKLFF.

The gene calls are TRBV9 and TRBJ2-6; D is perhaps TRBD2 (5 bases). The CDR3 totals 16 residues. CDR1 is SGDLS and CDR2 is YYNGEE in the germline V gene. V lost 1 base and J 0 bases, leaving 8 bases between the germline ends. DNA for the CDR3: TGTGCCAGCAGCGTATCCCGGGACTCTGGGGCCAACGTCCTGACTTTC. Translated, it gives CASSVSRDSGANVLTF.

This chain uses TRBV3-1 (or the pseudogene TRBV3-2) with TRBJ2-3, with D possibly matching TRBD2 (7 bases). From germline, CDR1 is LGHDT and CDR2 YNNKEL (reference sequence). The V end lost 4 bases, the J end lost 3 bases, and 17 bases lay between the germline ends. CDR3 length: 16 amino acids. CDR3 sequence (DNA): TGTGCCAGCAGCCGCATGGGGGGGCCGGGAACAGATACGCAGTATTTT. Translating gives CASSRMGGPGTDTQYF.